These T cell receptor beta chains were read from a single sample in a study of cytomegalovirus exposure and HLA in healthy donors. TCRdb's copy holds only in-frame clones and misses some; the assay was immunoSEQ multiplex PCR. The sample has some 150,000 clones; about 80% are singletons. Sequencing used PBMCs. These receptors all stem from a young man in good health and CMV-seronegative. CDR3s include the opening cysteine and the closing phenylalanine or tryptophan. A D gene is named only where the DNA matches it firmly. Size is omitted from some rows. Given values are once, few, many or a class for expanded clones.

D gene | clone size | J gene | V gene | CDR3 protein | CDR3 DNA
TRBD1 | NA | TRBJ2-3 | TRBV29-1 | CSVRNGTGGADTQYF | TGCAGCGTTCGTAACGGGACAGGGGGGGCAGATACGCAGTATTTT
TRBD1 | NA | TRBJ1-5 | TRBV5-4 | CASSPGQGINQPQHF | TGTGCCAGCAGCCCGGGACAGGGGATCAATCAGCCCCAGCATTTT
NA | NA | TRBJ2-1 | TRBV19 | CASSIRDPYNEQFF | TGTGCCAGTAGTATCAGGGATCCCTACAATGAGCAGTTCTTC
TRBD1 | NA | TRBJ2-1 | TRBV2 | CASSQSRTGGNEQFF | TGTGCCAGCAGTCAATCCCGGACAGGGGGCAATGAGCAGTTCTTC
TRBD1 | NA | TRBJ1-2 | TRBV6-5 | CASSNRGLNYGYTF | TGTGCCAGCAGTAACAGGGGATTAAACTATGGCTACACCTTC
NA | NA | TRBJ1-1 | TRBV29-1 | CSVVRATEAFF | TGCAGCGTTGTCAGGGCTACTGAAGCTTTCTTT
TRBD1 | once | TRBJ1-1 | TRBV11-2 | CASSMNPQGARTEAFF | TGTGCCAGCAGCATGAATCCCCAGGGGGCGCGAACTGAAGCTTTCTTT
TRBD1 | NA | TRBJ1-2 | TRBV5-1 | CASNPSGGYGYTF | TGCGCCAGCAACCCCTCAGGGGGCTATGGCTACACCTTC
TRBD2 | NA | TRBJ2-7 | TRBV2 | CASSETSGSPGAYEQYF | TGTGCCAGCAGTGAAACTAGCGGGAGCCCCGGGGCTTACGAGCAGTACTTC
NA | once | TRBJ1-1 | TRBV11-2 | CASRWGLYTEAFF | TGTGCCAGCCGTTGGGGCCTTTACACTGAAGCTTTCTTT
TRBD1 | NA | TRBJ2-7 | TRBV18 | CASSPDRDSYEQYF | TGTGCCAGCTCCCCAGACAGGGACTCCTACGAGCAGTACTTC
TRBD1 | NA | TRBJ2-7 | TRBV9 | CASSRARGQYEQYF | TGTGCCAGCAGCAGGGCCAGGGGGCAGTACGAGCAGTACTTC
TRBD2 | NA | TRBJ2-7 | TRBV20-1 | CSARVDSGNLF | TGCAGTGCTAGAGTTGATAGCGGGAACCTTTTC
NA | few | TRBJ1-1 | TRBV29-1 | CSATGTYEAFF | TGCAGCGCCACCGGGACTTACGAAGCTTTCTTT
TRBD2 | NA | TRBJ2-3 | TRBV7-9 | CASSPLAERTDTQYF | TGTGCCAGCAGCCCACTAGCGGAGAGGACAGATACGCAGTATTTT
NA | NA | TRBJ2-7 | TRBV5-1 | CASGKDRSYEQYF | TGCGCCAGCGGCAAAGACAGGTCCTACGAGCAGTACTTC
TRBD2 | NA | TRBJ2-7 | TRBV7-6 | CASSLAPRLAGTRKTYEQYF | TGTGCCAGCAGCTTAGCCCCCCGACTAGCGGGGACCAGAAAGACTTACGAGCAGTACTTC